Detailed here is one T cell receptor beta chain. The sample holds one count of this clone. It lacks a known antigen. Per-base qualities were not stored, and no clone one base away is much larger. Via the germline V gene (reference sequence), CDR1 is LNHDA and CDR2 SQIVND. From its cysteine to its phenylalanine, the CDR3 spans 14 amino acids. The CDR3 DNA has 42 bases and is translated from base 1. From V the trimming removes 7 bases and from J it removes 0 bases, while the gene matches leave 3 bases of the junction unaccounted for. TCRbeta CDR3 regions were amplified from genomic DNA using the immunoSEQ Assay, a bias-controlled multiplex PCR. The original pipeline was this. Nucleated cell counts per sample were estimated from amplification of reference gene primers within the assay. To quantify the absolute abundance of each unique TCRbeta CDR3 rearrangement, sequence reads were collapsed and filtered. Productive Simpson clonality was computed per sample as the square root of Simpson's diversity index over productive rearrangements. TCRdb provides this immuneACCESS table in a form limited to in-frame rearrangements. Some clones are lacking; in checked studies, under half of them reflect an unresolved V gene, and why the rest are absent is not known. For V, J and clone size, that table is used; D and trimming come from the DNA. In all, the sample holds around 700,000 clones, and 90% of those were seen once. The ten biggest clones cover over 0.2% of the sample.

The collaborating institutions used their own protocols to collect whole blood in K2EDTA tubes. For TCRbeta analysis, collaborators shipped samples as frozen whole blood, isolated PBMCs, or DNA extracted from either of those sample types. This specimen belongs to a study of blood T cell repertoires in COVID-19 (dated by TCRdb to the early 2020s). About the full investigation: The collaborator samples originated in the United States, Italy and Spain and spanned the acute and convalescent phases of COVID-19. A de-identified subject ID, COVID-19 status, age in years and sex were almost always included in the sample metadata. Samples were obtained from the ongoing ImmuneRACE study (first 160 participants) and from 1,254 subjects provided by 6 global collaborators. A freely available public database, intended as a resource for researchers studying the immune response to SARS-CoV-2, is where the repertoires were released. Where HLA class I and class II types were available, the types were taken from metadata supplied by the sample provider, not from assay-based typing. The material from the prospective study consisted of cDNA or gDNA derived from T cells, B-cell-depleted T cells, or PBMCs. The dataset comprised deeply sampled blood TCRbeta repertoires from subjects exposed to, actively infected with, or recovered from COVID-19. General findings and caveats noted by the study authors: The quantity of clinical and demographic metadata differed by source and by participant and was supplied without curation.

The TCR comes from a woman aged 18 to 35 with acute or convalescent COVID-19. The sample comprised peripheral blood. The rearrangement combines TRBV19 with TRBJ1-3; TRBD1 aligns with 7 central bases. The nucleotide sequence reads TGTGCCAGTATGACAGGGAGCTCTGGAAACACCATATATTTT. Its translation reads: CASMTGSSGNTIYF.